This is a list of T cell receptor beta chains from one sample in a study of beta chain features in type 1 diabetes. Here immunoSEQ multiplex PCR was the method, and the copy in TCRdb shows in-frame clones only, minus some. This table has 150,000 to 160,000 clones, 11% appearing once. The sequenced sample was central memory CD4+ T cells from blood. The receptors were gathered from a man younger than 30 in good health. The CDR3 runs from the conserved cysteine through the conserved F or W. D genes are given only for firm matches. Rows give clone size only sometimes, using once, few, many, or a class for an expanded clone.

J	V	size	D	CDR3
TRBJ2-2	TRBV5-6	few	TRBD1	CATSRRTGINTGELFF
TRBJ2-6	TRBV5-1	-	-	CASSSGANVLTF
TRBJ2-7	TRBV19	few	TRBD2	CASRTSGAHPAYEQYF
TRBJ2-1	TRBV27	few	TRBD2	CASSLRWGAGAKQFF
TRBJ2-2	TRBV10-3	few	TRBD1	CAIRGQANTGELFF
TRBJ1-4	TRBV28	few	-	CASSFKGRALGEKLFF
TRBJ1-5	TRBV29-1	-	-	CSVEWGRDQPQHF
TRBJ1-6	TRBV6-5	-	-	CASQRQGMGSPLHF
TRBJ2-1	TRBV7-2	few	-	CASSGFRANNEQFF
TRBJ2-3	TRBV6-5	-	-	CASSRSSDTQYF
TRBJ2-1	TRBV29-1	-	-	CSQRFGNNEQFF
TRBJ1-6	TRBV9	few	-	CASSATGYNSPLHF
TRBJ1-6	TRBV7-2	few	-	CASSLGGQGYSPLHF
TRBJ1-2	TRBV28	few	-	CASSLAVDYGYTF
TRBJ2-2	TRBV5-1	few	-	CASSSADWNTGELFF
TRBJ2-2	TRBV5-1	many	-	CASSFDRQAAGELFF
TRBJ2-7	TRBV7-2	few	-	CASSPHRGYEQYF
TRBJ2-1	TRBV5-1	-	TRBD2	CASGGGSSYNEQFF
TRBJ2-4	TRBV6-6	many	-	CASSLQGAKNIQYF
TRBJ1-1	TRBV7-3	-	-	CASSNDKNTEAFF
TRBJ1-3	TRBV4-3	-	TRBD1	CASSHEGQSGNTIYF
TRBJ2-7	TRBV7-9	few	-	CASSLTRRSYEQYF
TRBJ2-7	TRBV6-5	-	-	CASSSDSYTTYEQYF
TRBJ1-1	TRBV7-2	few	-	CASRDNTEAFF
TRBJ2-7	TRBV5-1	many	-	CASSLFQPGSYEQYF
TRBJ2-1	TRBV29-1	-	-	CSVAHGINEQFF
TRBJ2-7	TRBV16	-	-	CASSQAGSVDEQYF
TRBJ1-1	TRBV18	-	-	CASSPNTEAFF
TRBJ1-5	TRBV28	-	-	CASSFPSRNQPQHF
TRBJ2-2	TRBV14	many	-	CASRISATTGELFF
TRBJ1-2	TRBV19	few	-	CASLDSFNYGYTF
TRBJ2-7	TRBV28	few	-	CASSLAGRSYEQYF
TRBJ1-6	TRBV9	-	-	CASSVGGSPLHF
TRBJ1-2	TRBV9	-	-	CASSVVPGLSYGYTF
TRBJ1-2	TRBV4-3	-	TRBD1	CASSQGDRVSYGYTF
TRBJ2-7	TRBV29-1	few	-	CSVVGFNEQYF
TRBJ2-7	TRBV10-3	-	TRBD1	CASSRDRGSSYEQYF
TRBJ1-1	TRBV21-1	few	-	CASSPTSNTEAFF
TRBJ1-1	TRBV5-6	-	-	CASSFPHRGSAFF
TRBJ2-4	TRBV13	few	-	CASSFRTDKNIQYF
TRBJ2-4	TRBV28	few	-	CASSKIENIQYF
TRBJ1-6	TRBV5-1	-	-	CASSFESGNSPLHF
TRBJ1-1	TRBV28	few	TRBD1	CASTKGALREAFF
TRBJ2-6	TRBV10-3	few	-	CASRLGSGANVLTF
TRBJ2-7	TRBV28	-	TRBD1	CASSLPGQLIYEQYF
TRBJ2-1	TRBV29-1	few	TRBD2	CSASGSRYNEQFF